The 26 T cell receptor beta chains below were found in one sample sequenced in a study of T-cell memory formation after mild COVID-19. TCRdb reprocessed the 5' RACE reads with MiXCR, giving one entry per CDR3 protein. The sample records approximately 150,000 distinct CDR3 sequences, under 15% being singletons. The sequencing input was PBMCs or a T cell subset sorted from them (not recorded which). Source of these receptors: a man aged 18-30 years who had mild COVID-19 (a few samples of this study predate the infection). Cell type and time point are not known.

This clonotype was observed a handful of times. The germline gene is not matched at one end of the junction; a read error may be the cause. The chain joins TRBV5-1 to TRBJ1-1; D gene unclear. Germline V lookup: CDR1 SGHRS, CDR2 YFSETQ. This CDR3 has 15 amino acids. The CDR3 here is CASSLGSGGNTEAFF. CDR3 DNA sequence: TGCGCCAGCAGTTTGGGATCCGGTGGCAACACTGAAGCTTTCTTT.

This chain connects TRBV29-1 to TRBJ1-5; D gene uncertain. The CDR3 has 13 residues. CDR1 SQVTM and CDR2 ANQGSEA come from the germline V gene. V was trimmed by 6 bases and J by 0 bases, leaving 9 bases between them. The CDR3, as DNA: TGCAGCGTAACCACCCATAGCAATCAGCCCCAGCATTTT. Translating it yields CSVTTHSNQPQHF.

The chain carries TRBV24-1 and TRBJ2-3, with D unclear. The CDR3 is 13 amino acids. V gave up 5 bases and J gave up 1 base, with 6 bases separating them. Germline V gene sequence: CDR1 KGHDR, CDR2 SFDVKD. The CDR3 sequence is CATSAGGTDTQYF. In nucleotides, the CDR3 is TGTGCCACCAGTGCTGGCGGCACAGATACGCAGTATTTT.

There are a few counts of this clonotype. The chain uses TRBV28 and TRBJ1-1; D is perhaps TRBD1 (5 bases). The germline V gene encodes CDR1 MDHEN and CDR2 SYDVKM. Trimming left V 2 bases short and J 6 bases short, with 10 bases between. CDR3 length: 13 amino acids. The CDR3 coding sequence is TGTGCCAGCAGTTTACTCCAGGGACCTGAAGCTTTCTTT. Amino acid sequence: CASSLLQGPEAFF.

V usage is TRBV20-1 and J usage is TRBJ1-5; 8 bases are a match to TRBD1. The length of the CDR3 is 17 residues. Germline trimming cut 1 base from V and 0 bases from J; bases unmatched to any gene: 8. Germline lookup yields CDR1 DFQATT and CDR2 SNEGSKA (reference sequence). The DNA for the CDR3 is TGCAGTGCTAGAGCATTCAGGGGGCAAGCTAGCAATCAGCCCCAGCATTTT. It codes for CSARAFRGQASNQPQHF.

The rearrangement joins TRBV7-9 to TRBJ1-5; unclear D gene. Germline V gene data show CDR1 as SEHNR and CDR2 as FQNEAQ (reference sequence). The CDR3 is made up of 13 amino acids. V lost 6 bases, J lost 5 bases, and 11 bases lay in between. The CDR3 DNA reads TGTGCCAGCAGTGAGGATTGGGATCAGCCCCAGCATTTT. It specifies CASSEDWDQPQHF.

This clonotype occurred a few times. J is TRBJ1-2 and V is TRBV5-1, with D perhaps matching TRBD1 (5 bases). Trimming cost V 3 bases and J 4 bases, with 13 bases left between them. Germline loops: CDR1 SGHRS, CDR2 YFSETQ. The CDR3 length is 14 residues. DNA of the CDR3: TGCGCCAGCAGCTACCCCGACAGTTTCTATGGCTACACCTTC. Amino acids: CASSYPDSFYGYTF.

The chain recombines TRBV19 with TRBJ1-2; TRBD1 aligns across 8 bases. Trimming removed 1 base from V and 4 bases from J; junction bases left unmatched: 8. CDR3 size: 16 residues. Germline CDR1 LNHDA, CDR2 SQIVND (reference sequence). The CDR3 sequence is CASSIGWTGKSYGYTF. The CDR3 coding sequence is TGTGCCAGTAGTATAGGATGGACAGGGAAAAGCTATGGCTACACCTTC.

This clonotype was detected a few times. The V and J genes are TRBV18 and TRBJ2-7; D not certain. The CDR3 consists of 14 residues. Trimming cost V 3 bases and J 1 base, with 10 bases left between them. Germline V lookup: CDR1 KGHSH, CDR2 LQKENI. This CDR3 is CASSPHSDSYEQYV. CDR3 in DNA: TGTGCCAGCTCACCCCACTCAGATTCCTACGAGCAGTACGTC.

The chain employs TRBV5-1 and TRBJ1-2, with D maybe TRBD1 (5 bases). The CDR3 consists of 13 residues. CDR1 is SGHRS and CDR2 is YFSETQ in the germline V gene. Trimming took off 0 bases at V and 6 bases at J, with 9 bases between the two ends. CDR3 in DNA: TGCGCCAGCAGCTTGGGGGGCCTAGATGGCTACACCTTC. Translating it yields CASSLGGLDGYTF.

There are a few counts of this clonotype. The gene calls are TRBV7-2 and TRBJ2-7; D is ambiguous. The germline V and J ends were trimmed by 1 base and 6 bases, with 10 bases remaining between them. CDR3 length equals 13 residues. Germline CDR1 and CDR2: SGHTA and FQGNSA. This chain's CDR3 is CASSLEFSREQYF. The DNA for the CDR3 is TGTGCCAGCAGCTTAGAATTTTCCCGCGAGCAGTACTTC.

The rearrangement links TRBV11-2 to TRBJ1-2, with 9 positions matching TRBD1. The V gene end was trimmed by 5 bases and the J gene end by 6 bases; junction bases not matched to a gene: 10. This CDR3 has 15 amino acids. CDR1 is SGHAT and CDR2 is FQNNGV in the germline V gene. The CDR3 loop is CASSKIGQGQHGYTF. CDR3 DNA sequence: TGTGCCAGCAGCAAAATAGGACAGGGGCAGCATGGCTACACCTTC.

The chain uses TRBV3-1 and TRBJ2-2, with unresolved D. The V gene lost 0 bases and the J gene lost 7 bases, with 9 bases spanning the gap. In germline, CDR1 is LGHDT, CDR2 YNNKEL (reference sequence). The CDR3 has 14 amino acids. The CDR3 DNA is TGTGCCAGCAGCCAAGATTATAACGGCGGGGAGCTGTTTTTT. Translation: CASSQDYNGGELFF. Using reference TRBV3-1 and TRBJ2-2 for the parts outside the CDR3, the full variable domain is DTAVSQTPKYLVTQMGNDKSIKCEQNLGHDTMYWYKQDSKKFLKIMFSYNNKELIINETVPNRFSPKSPDKAHLNLHINSLELGDSAVYFCASSQDYNGGELFFGEGSRLTVL.

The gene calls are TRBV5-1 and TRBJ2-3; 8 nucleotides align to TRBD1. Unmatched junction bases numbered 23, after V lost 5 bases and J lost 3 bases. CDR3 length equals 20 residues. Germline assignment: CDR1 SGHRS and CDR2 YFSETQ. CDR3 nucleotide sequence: TGCGCCAGCAGGCTTCCCGAGGGGCAGGGGGCGATCAAGGTAACAGATACGCAGTATTTT. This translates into CASRLPEGQGAIKVTDTQYF. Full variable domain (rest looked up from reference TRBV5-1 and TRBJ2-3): KAGVTQTPRYLIKTRGQQVTLSCSPISGHRSVSWYQQTPGQGLQFLFEYFSETQRNKGNFPGRFSGRQFSNSRSEMNVSTLELGDSALYLCASRLPEGQGAIKVTDTQYFGPGTRLTVL.

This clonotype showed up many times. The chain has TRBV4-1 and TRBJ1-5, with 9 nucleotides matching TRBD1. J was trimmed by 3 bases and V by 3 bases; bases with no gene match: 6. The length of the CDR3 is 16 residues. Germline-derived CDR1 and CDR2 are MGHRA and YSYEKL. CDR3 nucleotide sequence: TGCGCCAGCAGCCAGCCGGGACAGGGTCCCAATCAGCCCCAGCATTTT. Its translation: CASSQPGQGPNQPQHF.

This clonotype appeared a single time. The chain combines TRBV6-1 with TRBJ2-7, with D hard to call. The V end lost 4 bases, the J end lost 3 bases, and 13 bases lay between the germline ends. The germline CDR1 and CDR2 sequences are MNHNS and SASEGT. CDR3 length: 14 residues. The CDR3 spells CASSGFSSLYEQYV. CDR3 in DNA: TGTGCCAGCAGTGGTTTTAGCTCGCTCTACGAGCAGTACGTC.

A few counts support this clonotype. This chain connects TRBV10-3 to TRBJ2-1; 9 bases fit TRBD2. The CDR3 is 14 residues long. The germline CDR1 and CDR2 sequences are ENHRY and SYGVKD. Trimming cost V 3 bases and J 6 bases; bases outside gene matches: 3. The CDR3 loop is CAISDGGGGNEQFF. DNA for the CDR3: TGTGCCATCAGTGATGGCGGGGGGGGCAATGAGCAGTTCTTC.

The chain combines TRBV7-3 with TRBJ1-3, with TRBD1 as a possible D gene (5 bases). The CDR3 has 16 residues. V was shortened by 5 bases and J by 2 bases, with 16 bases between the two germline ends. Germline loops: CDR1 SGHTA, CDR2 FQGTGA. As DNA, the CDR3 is TGTGCCAGCAGCCCGACTTCTGGGGGAACTGGAAACACCATATATTTT. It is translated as CASSPTSGGTGNTIYF. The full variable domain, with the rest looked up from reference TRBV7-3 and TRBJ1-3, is GAGVSQTPSNKVTEKGKYVELRCDPISGHTALYWYRQSLGQGPEFLIYFQGTGAADDSGLPNDRFFAVRPEGSVSTLKIQRTERGDSAVYLCASSPTSGGTGNTIYFGEGSWLTVV.

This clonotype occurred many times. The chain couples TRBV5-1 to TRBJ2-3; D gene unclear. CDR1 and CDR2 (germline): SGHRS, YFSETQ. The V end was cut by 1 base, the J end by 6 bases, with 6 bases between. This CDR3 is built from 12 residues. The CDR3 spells CASSLYGDTQYF. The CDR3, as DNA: TGCGCCAGCAGCTTGTATGGGGATACGCAGTATTTT.

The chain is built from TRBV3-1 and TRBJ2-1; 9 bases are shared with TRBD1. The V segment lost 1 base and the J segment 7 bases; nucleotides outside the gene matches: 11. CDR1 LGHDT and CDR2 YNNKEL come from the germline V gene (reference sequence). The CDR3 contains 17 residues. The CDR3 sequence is CASSQVPGQGEGNEQFF. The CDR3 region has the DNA TGTGCCAGCAGCCAAGTGCCGGGACAGGGAGAGGGGAATGAGCAGTTCTTC.

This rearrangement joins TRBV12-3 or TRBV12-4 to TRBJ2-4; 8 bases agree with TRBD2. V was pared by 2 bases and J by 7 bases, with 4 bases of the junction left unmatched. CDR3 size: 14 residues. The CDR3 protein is CASSLSGGWNIQYF. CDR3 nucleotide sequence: TGTGCCAGCAGTTTATCGGGGGGGTGGAACATTCAGTACTTC.

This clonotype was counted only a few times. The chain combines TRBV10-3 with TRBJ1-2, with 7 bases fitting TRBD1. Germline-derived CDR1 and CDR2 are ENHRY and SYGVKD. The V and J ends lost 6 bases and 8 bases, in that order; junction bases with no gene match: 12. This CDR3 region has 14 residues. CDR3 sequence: CAISAQGGSQGYTF. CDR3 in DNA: TGTGCCATCAGCGCCCAGGGGGGTTCGCAAGGCTACACCTTC.

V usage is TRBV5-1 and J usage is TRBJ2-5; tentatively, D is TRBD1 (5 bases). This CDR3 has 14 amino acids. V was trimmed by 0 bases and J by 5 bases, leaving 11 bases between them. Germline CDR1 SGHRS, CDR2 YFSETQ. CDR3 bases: TGCGCCAGCAGCTTGGAGGGGCCGGGTGAGACCCAGTACTTC. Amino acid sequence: CASSLEGPGETQYF.

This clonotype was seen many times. This CDR3 reads CASSRAGGPTATQYF. CDR3 in DNA: TGTGCCAGCAGCCGAGCGGGGGGGCCAACTGCAACGCAGTATTTT. The J gene is TRBJ2-3, the V gene TRBV7-3, with TRBD2 identical over 10 bases. Germline V gene sequence: CDR1 SGHTA, CDR2 FQGTGA. V lost 5 bases to trimming and J lost 9 bases; unmatched junction nucleotides: 11. The CDR3 is made up of 15 amino acids.

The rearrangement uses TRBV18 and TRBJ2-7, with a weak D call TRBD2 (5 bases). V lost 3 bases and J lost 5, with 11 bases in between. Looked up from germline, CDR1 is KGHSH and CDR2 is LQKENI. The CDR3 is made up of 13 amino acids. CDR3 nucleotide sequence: TGTGCCAGCTCACCGGGGATGAGGGACGAGCAGTACTTC. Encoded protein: CASSPGMRDEQYF. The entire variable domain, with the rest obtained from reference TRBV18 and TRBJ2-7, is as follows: NAGVMQNPRHLVRRRGQEARLRCSPMKGHSHVYWYRQLPEEGLKFMVYLQKENIIDESGMPKERFSAEFPKEGPSILRIQQVVRGDSAAYFCASSPGMRDEQYFGPGTRLTVT.

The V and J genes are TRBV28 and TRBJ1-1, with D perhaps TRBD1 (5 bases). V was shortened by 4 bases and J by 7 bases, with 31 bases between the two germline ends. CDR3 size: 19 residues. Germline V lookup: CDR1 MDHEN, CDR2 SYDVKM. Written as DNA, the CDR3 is TGTGCCAGCAGTTCAATCGGCTGGTCCGCGCAAACGGGCGGGGGTGAAGCTTTCTTT. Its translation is CASSSIGWSAQTGGGEAFF. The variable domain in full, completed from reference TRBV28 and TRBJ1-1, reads DVKVTQSSRYLVKRTGEKVFLECVQDMDHENMFWYRQDPGLGLRLIYFSYDVKMKEKGDIPEGYSVSREKKERFSLILESASTNQTSMYLCASSSIGWSAQTGGGEAFFGQGTRLTVV.